The clone carrying this T cell receptor beta chain came up many times. Trimming cost V 3 bases and J 0 bases, with 9 bases left between them. This CDR3 region has 14 residues. The V gene's germline CDR1 is SQVTM and CDR2 ANQGSEA. This sample was taken from a study of blood T cell repertoires in COVID-19. Overall study: T cells, B-cell-depleted T cells, or PBMCs provided the cDNA or gDNA that served as material.

Using immunoSEQ multiplex PCR, the repertoire was profiled, and TCRdb retains in-frame clones only, with some absent. The sample lists around 84,000 clones; roughly 78% were seen once. The sample taken for sequencing was peripheral blood. This sequence was found in a man between 60 and 75 years old with COVID-19, enrolled during active disease. This chain connects TRBV29-1 to TRBJ1-3; D not resolved. CDR3 bases: TGCAGCGTTGACCCATCAGGCTCTGGAAACACCATATATTTT. As protein: CSVDPSGSGNTIYF.